The rows below give T cell receptor beta chains drawn from one sample of a study of cytomegalovirus exposure and HLA in healthy donors. Clones were sequenced by immunoSEQ multiplex PCR, and TCRdb holds only the in-frame ones, with some missing. The top ten hold about 4.1% of the sample, which has tens of thousands of clones, around 80% seen once. Sequenced: PBMCs. These receptors were obtained from a woman under 40 in good health and CMV-seronegative. Each CDR3 is given with its conserved first and last residue. A D gene is named only where the DNA matches it firmly. A clone size is listed for some rows: how often the clone was seen (once, few, many), or a class if it is expanded.

cdr3_nt cdr3_aa v_call clone_size j_call d_call
TGTGCCACCAGTAGGGCCAGGGGGAACGAGCAGTACTTC CATSRARGNEQYF TRBV15 NA TRBJ2-7 TRBD1
TGTGCCAGCAACTACATGAACAGGGCGCGTTCGGGCGAGCAGTACTTC CASNYMNRARSGEQYF TRBV21-1 NA TRBJ2-7 NA
TGCGCCAGCAGCCTTAGCGGGGAAACAGATACGCAGTATTTT CASSLSGETDTQYF TRBV5-1 NA TRBJ2-3 TRBD2
TGTGCCAGCAGCTTAGAACAGGGGAATTCACCCCTCCACTTT CASSLEQGNSPLHF TRBV7-9 NA TRBJ1-6 TRBD1
TGTGCCAGCAGCTTAAGCCGGCGGGAGACCCAGTACTTC CASSLSRRETQYF TRBV11-3 NA TRBJ2-5 NA
TGTGCCAGCAGTTCGAGGAGGGTACGGACTAATGAAAAACTGTTTTTT CASSSRRVRTNEKLFF TRBV6-5 few TRBJ1-4 NA
TGTGCCAGCGGACAGGGGCGCATCTCCTACGAGCAGTACTTC CASGQGRISYEQYF TRBV28 NA TRBJ2-7 TRBD1
TGTGCCAGCAGCTCTTCGACAGGGAACAATCAGCCCCAGCATTTT CASSSSTGNNQPQHF TRBV13 NA TRBJ1-5 TRBD1
TGTGCCAGCCAGAGACAAGCGGGAGTGTGGTTCTTC CASQRQAGVWFF TRBV18 NA TRBJ2-1 TRBD2
TGTGCCAGCAGTACCACCGGGGAGGGATCCTACGAGCAGTACTTC CASSTTGEGSYEQYF TRBV6-6 NA TRBJ2-7 TRBD2
TGTGCCAGCAGCCCTCTTGAGGGAGGGGAGACCCAGTACTTC CASSPLEGGETQYF TRBV5-6 NA TRBJ2-5 TRBD2